These 11 T cell receptor beta chains came from one sample sequenced in a study of T cells in Graves' hyperthyroidism and ophthalmopathy. There were TCR beta CDR3 regions amplified from RNA transcripts. The study used the HTBI primer set for a first-round RT-PCR of the TCR CDR3. TCRdb redid the calling of the multiplex PCR reads with MiXCR, one entry per CDR3 protein. Of fewer than 450,000 distinct CDR3 sequences in the sample, 17% were seen once. Sequencing used blood. The receptors stem from a woman in her twenties or thirties with Graves' hyperthyroidism that later progressed to Graves' ophthalmopathy.

The chain carries TRBV12-3 or TRBV12-4 and TRBJ2-1; TRBD1 matches 10 bases. The CDR3 is 15 residues long. The V gene end was trimmed by 5 bases and the J gene end by 8 bases; junction bases not matched to a gene: 9. DNA of the CDR3: TGTGCCAGCAGTCCCGGGACAGGGGCGCACGATGAGCAGTTCTTC. It codes for CASSPGTGAHDEQFF.

This clonotype was observed at least ten times. The J gene is TRBJ2-1, the V gene TRBV28; 8 bases match TRBD1. The CDR3 sequence is 16 residues long. V lost 4 bases and J lost 5; bases outside the gene matches: 10. Germline V gives CDR1 MDHEN, CDR2 SYDVKM. This CDR3 is CASSSDRGYRDNEQFF. The CDR3 DNA reads TGTGCCAGCAGTTCAGACAGGGGTTACCGGGACAATGAGCAGTTCTTC. The complete variable domain, with remaining parts taken from reference TRBV28 and TRBJ2-1, reads DVKVTQSSRYLVKRTGEKVFLECVQDMDHENMFWYRQDPGLGLRLIYFSYDVKMKEKGDIPEGYSVSREKKERFSLILESASTNQTSMYLCASSSDRGYRDNEQFFGPGTRLTVL.

The table lists this clonotype with many counts. The gene calls are TRBV5-1 and TRBJ2-1, with D maybe TRBD1 (5 bases). There are 14 residues in the CDR3. Trimming cost V 4 bases and J 8 bases, with 16 bases left between them. Per germline, CDR1 SGHRS and CDR2 YFSETQ. CDR3 nucleotide sequence: TGCGCCAGCAGCAAACTACCAGGGTTTGATGAGCAGTTCTTC. This sequence encodes CASSKLPGFDEQFF. Filled out from reference TRBV5-1 and TRBJ2-1, the complete variable domain reads KAGVTQTPRYLIKTRGQQVTLSCSPISGHRSVSWYQQTPGQGLQFLFEYFSETQRNKGNFPGRFSGRQFSNSRSEMNVSTLELGDSALYLCASSKLPGFDEQFFGPGTRLTVL.

In its sample, this clonotype was seen many times. The rearrangement joins TRBV27 to TRBJ1-2, with 8 bases that match TRBD1. Per germline, CDR1 MNHEY and CDR2 SMNVEV (reference sequence). This CDR3 has 14 amino acids. V lost 8 bases and J lost 8; bases outside the gene matches: 13. The CDR3 protein is CASGRGQGLDGYTF. CDR3 in DNA: TGTGCCAGCGGAAGAGGACAGGGCTTAGACGGCTACACCTTC.

This clonotype showed up many times. The genes are TRBV5-1 and TRBJ2-1, with 15 bases fitting TRBD2. CDR3 size: 15 residues. Trimming at V came to 4 bases and at J to 9 bases, leaving 5 bases not matched to a gene. Looked up from germline, CDR1 is SGHRS and CDR2 is YFSETQ. CDR3 loop: CASSLGLAGGSEQFF. The CDR3 DNA is TGCGCCAGCAGCCTGGGACTAGCGGGAGGCAGTGAGCAGTTCTTC.

This clonotype was seen repeatedly, ten times or more. The CDR3 sequence is CAIRRTSGGVDEQFF. The CDR3 region has the DNA TGTGCCATCAGAAGGACTAGCGGGGGGGTAGATGAGCAGTTCTTC. V gene TRBV10-3 combines with J gene TRBJ2-1; 15 positions match TRBD2. CDR3 length: 15 amino acids. The V segment lost 6 bases and the J segment 8 bases; nucleotides outside the gene matches: 5. In germline, CDR1 is ENHRY, CDR2 SYGVKD.

This clonotype was counted ten times or more. The CDR3 DNA is TGTGCCAGCAGTTCCGTTAGGGGTCAGCCCCAGCATTTT. This encodes CASSSVRGQPQHF. V and J are TRBV6-5 and TRBJ1-5; a weak D match, TRBD1 (5 bases). Germline values: CDR1 MNHEY, CDR2 SVGAGI. This CDR3 is built from 13 residues. V was trimmed by 4 bases and J by 6 bases, leaving 10 bases between them.

This clonotype was observed a single time. The genes are TRBV20-1 and TRBJ2-3; TRBD2 agrees at 10 bases. Germline CDR1 is DFQATT and CDR2 is SNEGSKA (reference sequence). J lost 5 bases, V lost 5 bases, and 4 bases had no gene match. CDR3 size: 13 residues. CDR3 bases: TGCAGTGCTCAAGCGGGAGGGGGAGATACGCAGTATTTT. Its protein is CSAQAGGGDTQYF.

This clonotype was seen many times. V and J are TRBV7-9 and TRBJ2-1; unclear D gene. The CDR3 is made up of 14 amino acids. CDR1 and CDR2 from the germline V gene are SEHNR and FQNEAQ (reference sequence). V shed 3 bases and J shed 0 bases, with 6 bases lying between them. CDR3 loop: CASSFRSSYNEQFF. The CDR3 nucleotides are TGTGCCAGCAGCTTCCGGAGCTCCTACAATGAGCAGTTCTTC.

This clonotype was recorded many times. V gene TRBV5-1 combines with J gene TRBJ2-1; 11 nucleotides match TRBD2. CDR1 is SGHRS and CDR2 is YFSETQ in the germline V gene. This CDR3 spans 17 amino acids. Trimming took 2 bases from V and 3 from J; bases not matched to a gene: 7. The CDR3: CASSLSTSGGSYNEQFF. In DNA, the CDR3 is TGCGCCAGCAGCTTATCTACTAGCGGGGGTAGCTACAATGAGCAGTTCTTC.

There are many counts of this clonotype. V gene TRBV30 combines with J gene TRBJ2-7; D not resolved. This CDR3 spans 12 amino acids. With 3 bases removed from V and 9 bases from J, the gap between germline ends came to 15 bases. Germline CDR1 is GTSNPN and CDR2 is SVGIG (reference sequence). The CDR3 spells CAWSASRMWQYF. CDR3 in DNA: TGTGCCTGGAGCGCCAGCAGGATGTGGCAGTACTTC. The full variable domain, with the rest looked up from reference TRBV30 and TRBJ2-7, is SQTIHQWPATLVQPVGSPLSLECTVEGTSNPNLYWYRQAAGRGLQLLFYSVGIGQISSEVPQNLSASRPQDRQFILSSKKLLLSDSGFYLCAWSASRMWQYFGPGTRLTVT.